A single sample gave rise to the 7 T cell receptor beta chains below, sequenced in a study of cytotoxic CD8 clonotypes in ibrutinib-treated CLL. The protocol was immunoSEQ multiplex PCR, while the TCRdb copy is restricted to in-frame clones and leaves out a portion. This table has some 300,000 clones, around four fifths appearing once. This specimen consisted of PBMCs, obtained before ibrutinib treatment. The source is a human donor with chronic lymphocytic leukemia.

The chain uses TRBV4-2 and TRBJ2-1; TRBD2 matches 8 bases. V dropped 3 bases and J dropped 0; count of bases not matched to a gene: 13. Germline values: CDR1 LGHNA, CDR2 YNFKEQ. The CDR3 contains 19 residues. The CDR3 reads CASSHSLSAGGSSYNEQFF. The CDR3 DNA sequence: TGTGCCAGCAGCCATTCGCTATCGGCGGGAGGAAGCTCCTACAATGAGCAGTTCTTC.

This chain uses TRBV19 with TRBJ1-2; no firm D call. Germline V gene lookup returns CDR1 LNHDA and CDR2 SQIVND (reference sequence). V lost 8 bases and J 4 bases, leaving 17 bases between the germline ends. This CDR3 region has 14 residues. Written as DNA, the CDR3 is TGTGCCAGTCGCGGGATCCCGGCTCCCTATGGCTACACCTTC. Translating it yields CASRGIPAPYGYTF.

J is TRBJ2-5 and V is TRBV27, with D perhaps given as TRBD1 or TRBD2 (5 bases each). Trimming cost V 6 bases and J 0 bases, with 20 bases left between them. The CDR3 extends over 17 amino acids. Germline lookup yields CDR1 MNHEY and CDR2 SMNVEV (reference sequence). The CDR3 spells CASRPIRGELYQETQYF. DNA for the CDR3: TGTGCCAGCAGGCCCATTAGGGGAGAGTTGTACCAAGAGACCCAGTACTTC.

DNA for the CDR3: TGTGCCAGCAGCTTATTCGGGGGGAATGAAAAACTGTTTTTT. It specifies CASSLFGGNEKLFF. V and J are TRBV7-2 and TRBJ1-4, with TRBD1 as a possible D gene (5 bases). CDR1 and CDR2 (germline): SGHTA, FQGNSA. V gave up 2 bases and J gave up 5 bases, with 9 bases separating them. This CDR3 spans 14 amino acids. The complete variable domain, with remaining parts taken from reference TRBV7-2 and TRBJ1-4, reads GAGVSQSPSNKVTEKGKDVELRCDPISGHTALYWYRQSLGQGLEFLIYFQGNSAPDKSGLPSDRFSAERTGGSVSTLTIQRTQQEDSAVYLCASSLFGGNEKLFFGSGTQLSVL.

The V call is TRBV5-6, the J call TRBJ2-7; TRBD2 aligns across 7 bases. Germline V gene lookup returns CDR1 SGHDT and CDR2 YYEEEE. This CDR3 is built from 15 residues. V lost 5 bases to trimming and J lost 5 bases; unmatched junction nucleotides: 13. The CDR3 region has the DNA TGTGCCAGCAGTTTCTTGGAGCGGGACTCTCACGAGCAGTACTTC. This gives the protein CASSFLERDSHEQYF.

The chain employs TRBV18 and TRBJ2-7; a weak D match, TRBD1 (5 bases). The V and J ends lost 2 bases and 7 bases respectively, with 15 bases between them. This CDR3 is 14 amino acids long. CDR1 is KGHSH, CDR2 LQKENI, per germline. The CDR3, as DNA: TGTGCCAGCTCACCAGTGACAGCTTTGGAGGAGCAGTACTTC. It translates to CASSPVTALEEQYF.

The rearrangement uses TRBV6-5 and TRBJ1-2; D is uncertain. Trimming took off 5 bases at V and 8 bases at J, with 18 bases between the two ends. Germline lookup yields CDR1 MNHEY and CDR2 SVGAGI. CDR3 length equals 14 residues. CDR3 DNA sequence: TGTGCCAGCAGTCAACTGGGCTTCCAGCGGGGCTACACCTTC. This encodes CASSQLGFQRGYTF.